Following are 32 T cell receptor beta chains from one sample sequenced in a study of OX40 agonist ivuxolimab in advanced cancers. Only in-frame clones appear in the TCRdb table, and some are missing; sequencing was by immunoSEQ multiplex PCR. The sample records tens of thousands of clones, approximately 88% being singletons. Sequences were derived from CD4+ or CD8+ T cells sorted from blood, sampled in a trial of the OX40 agonist ivuxolimab. These receptor sequences come from an adult with an advanced solid tumor such as melanoma, head and neck, liver or kidney cancer.

The rearrangement uses TRBV7-9 and TRBJ1-5; D is uncertain. Germline CDR1 SEHNR, CDR2 FQNEAQ (reference sequence). V was clipped by 3 bases and J by 4 bases, with 4 bases between them. The CDR3 runs 12 residues. In DNA, the CDR3 is TGTGCCAGCAGCTTTCAGAATCAGCCCCAGCATTTT. This encodes CASSFQNQPQHF.

The table lists this clone with a count of one. The chain has TRBV28 and TRBJ2-7; tentative D call: TRBD1 (6 bases). CDR1 and CDR2 from the germline V gene are MDHEN and SYDVKM. The CDR3 contains 17 residues. The V end lost 4 bases, the J end lost 3 bases, and 22 bases lay between the germline ends. The CDR3 reads CASSWAGETSPIYEQYF. The CDR3 nucleotides read TGTGCCAGCAGTTGGGCAGGGGAAACTAGTCCTATCTACGAGCAGTACTTC.

The rearrangement uses TRBV5-1 and TRBJ2-7, with D possibly matching TRBD1 (5 bases). The germline V gene has CDR1 SGHRS and CDR2 YFSETQ. V was shortened by 1 base and J by 0 bases, with 11 bases between the two germline ends. The CDR3 loop spans 15 amino acids. The CDR3, as DNA: TGCGCCAGCAGCTTGTTAACAGGACCCTCCTACGAGCAGTACTTC. Translated: CASSLLTGPSYEQYF.

The chain employs TRBV2 and TRBJ2-3; 12 bases align to TRBD2. Germline assignment: CDR1 SNHLY and CDR2 FYNNEI. Trimming cost V 7 bases and J 3 bases; bases outside gene matches: 8. The CDR3 runs to 16 residues. In DNA form, the CDR3 reads TGTGCCAGCAAACCCGGGACTAGCGGGTGGACAGATACGCAGTATTTT. Encoded protein: CASKPGTSGWTDTQYF.

The chain combines TRBV5-4 with TRBJ2-3, with 7 nucleotides matching TRBD2. There are 15 residues in the CDR3. V shed 3 bases and J 3 bases; nucleotides not matched to a gene: 7. Germline CDR1 reads SGHNT; CDR2 reads YYREEE (reference sequence). CDR3 sequence (DNA): TGTGCCAGCAGCTCCTTAGCGGGCACTACAGATACGCAGTATTTT. This codes for CASSSLAGTTDTQYF.

The gene calls are TRBV28 and TRBJ2-1; possible D gene TRBD1, 6 bases. Germline-derived CDR1 and CDR2 are MDHEN and SYDVKM. The CDR3 length is 16 residues. Deletions cut 4 bases from V and 3 bases from J, with 16 bases between. The CDR3 DNA is TGTGCCAGCAGTTCGCAATGGACAGCCTTCTACAATGAGCAGTTCTTC. Residues: CASSSQWTAFYNEQFF.

This clone was recorded only once. The chain employs TRBV29-1 and TRBJ2-7; D may correspond to TRBD1 or TRBD2 (5 bases each). V was cut by 6 bases and J by 0 bases, with 9 bases left in between. The CDR3 contains 12 residues. The germline gives CDR1 SQVTM, CDR2 ANQGSEA. CDR3: CSVAGASYEQYF. CDR3 sequence (DNA): TGCAGCGTAGCCGGGGCCTCCTACGAGCAGTACTTC.

The sample holds one count of this clone. This sequence joins TRBV27 and TRBJ2-7; 9 nucleotides agree with TRBD1. J was trimmed by 6 bases and V by 5 bases; bases with no gene match: 8. The length of the CDR3 is 14 residues. Germline loops: CDR1 MNHEY, CDR2 SMNVEV (reference sequence). CDR3 coding DNA: TGTGCCAGCAGTAGAGACAGGGGGATAAGCGAGCAGTACTTC. This gives the protein CASSRDRGISEQYF.

The J gene is TRBJ2-2, the V gene TRBV27; maybe TRBD2 (6 bases). The CDR3 loop spans 15 amino acids. Germline V CDR1 and CDR2: MNHEY, SMNVEV (reference sequence). V dropped 2 bases and J dropped 4 bases, with 11 bases sitting between them. CDR3 region: CASSLGGIVTGELFF. The CDR3 DNA follows: TGTGCCAGCAGTTTAGGCGGGATTGTCACCGGGGAGCTGTTTTTT.

This chain uses TRBV4-2 with TRBJ2-1; 9 nucleotides align to TRBD2. From germline, CDR1 is LGHNA and CDR2 YNFKEQ. The CDR3 is 19 amino acids. V shed 0 bases, J shed 0 bases, and the junction held 9 bases outside the gene matches. CDR3 DNA sequence: TGTGCCAGCAGCCAAGATGGTACTAGCGGGTTGAGCTCCTACAATGAGCAGTTCTTC. Translating it yields CASSQDGTSGLSSYNEQFF.

The chain uses TRBV5-6 and TRBJ2-7; possible D gene TRBD2, 6 bases. V lost 1 base, J lost 2 bases, and 10 bases lay in between. This CDR3 region has 14 residues. CDR1 and CDR2 (germline): SGHDT, YYEEEE. The CDR3 DNA sequence: TGTGCCAGCAGCTTGTGGGGGGTCGCCTACGAGCAGTACTTC. It encodes CASSLWGVAYEQYF.

The genes are TRBV6-5 and TRBJ2-5; D gene uncertain. Germline V CDR1 and CDR2: MNHEY, SVGAGI. Deletions cut 6 bases from V and 0 bases from J, with 2 bases between. CDR3 length equals 11 residues. This CDR3 reads CASSHQETQYF. The CDR3 bases are TGTGCCAGCAGCCACCAAGAGACCCAGTACTTC.

V is TRBV28 and J is TRBJ1-3, with D uncertain. V was cut by 6 bases and J by 3 bases, with 3 bases left in between. The V gene's germline CDR1 is MDHEN and CDR2 SYDVKM. The CDR3 runs 11 residues. The CDR3 DNA reads TGTGCCAGCAGCCTTGGAAACACCATATATTTT. It specifies CASSLGNTIYF. Full variable domain (remainder filled in from reference TRBV28 and TRBJ1-3): DVKVTQSSRYLVKRTGEKVFLECVQDMDHENMFWYRQDPGLGLRLIYFSYDVKMKEKGDIPEGYSVSREKKERFSLILESASTNQTSMYLCASSLGNTIYFGEGSWLTVV.

J is TRBJ2-7 and V is TRBV29-1; 9 positions match TRBD2. Germline V gene lookup returns CDR1 SQVTM and CDR2 ANQGSEA. This CDR3 has 14 amino acids. J was trimmed by 7 bases and V by 4 bases; bases with no gene match: 11. CDR3 DNA: TGCAGCGTTGGGCGGTCTAGCGGGATTAGGGAGCAGTACTTC. Amino acid sequence: CSVGRSSGIREQYF.

The chain has TRBV11-2 and TRBJ2-7; D uncertain. The germline gives CDR1 SGHAT, CDR2 FQNNGV. V was shortened by 5 bases and J by 0 bases, with 2 bases between the two germline ends. The CDR3 covers 11 residues. CDR3 amino acids: CASSVSYEQYF. In DNA, the CDR3 is TGTGCCAGCAGCGTCTCCTACGAGCAGTACTTC.

V gene TRBV5-4 combines with J gene TRBJ2-7, with 9 positions matching TRBD1. J gave up 2 bases and V 0 bases, and 0 bases lay outside the gene matches. CDR3 size: 14 residues. Per germline, CDR1 SGHNT and CDR2 YYREEE (reference sequence). The CDR3 spells CASSLGTGAYEQYF. DNA of the CDR3: TGTGCCAGCAGCTTGGGGACAGGGGCCTACGAGCAGTACTTC.

Written as DNA, the CDR3 is TGTGCCAGCAGTTACGGGGGAAACAATGAGCAGTTCTTC. Its translation: CASSYGGNNEQFF. This rearrangement joins TRBV6-5 to TRBJ2-1; D might be TRBD1 or TRBD2, each matching 5 bases. V was trimmed by 2 bases and J by 5 bases, leaving 7 bases between them. The CDR3 extends over 13 amino acids. Germline V gives CDR1 MNHEY, CDR2 SVGAGI.

The chain uses TRBV4-1 and TRBJ2-7; D call uncertain. Looked up from germline, CDR1 is MGHRA and CDR2 is YSYEKL. V was clipped by 1 base and J by 1 base, with 8 bases between them. This CDR3 is built from 14 residues. The DNA for the CDR3 is TGCGCCAGCAGCCAAGTGGGCAGATCCTACGAGCAGTACTTC. Residues: CASSQVGRSYEQYF.

The rearrangement joins TRBV29-1 to TRBJ2-2, with a possible D match to TRBD2 (6 bases). The CDR3 sequence is 11 residues long. V was clipped by 5 bases and J by 6 bases, with 7 bases between them. The germline V gene encodes CDR1 SQVTM and CDR2 ANQGSEA. The CDR3 here is CSVRRAGELFF. The CDR3 DNA reads as TGCAGCGTTCGGAGGGCCGGGGAGCTGTTTTTT.

The chain is built from TRBV28 and TRBJ2-1, with D possibly matching TRBD1 (6 bases). Per the germline V gene, CDR1 is MDHEN and CDR2 is SYDVKM. Trimming pared 3 bases from V and 9 bases from J, leaving 12 bases between. The CDR3 is made up of 13 amino acids. CDR3 residues: CASSFGQTGEQFF. The CDR3 DNA reads TGTGCCAGCAGTTTTGGGCAGACAGGTGAGCAGTTCTTC. The variable domain in full, completed from reference TRBV28 and TRBJ2-1, reads DVKVTQSSRYLVKRTGEKVFLECVQDMDHENMFWYRQDPGLGLRLIYFSYDVKMKEKGDIPEGYSVSREKKERFSLILESASTNQTSMYLCASSFGQTGEQFFGPGTRLTVL.

The chain joins TRBV19 to TRBJ2-7, with 8 bases fitting TRBD1. The CDR3 has 14 residues. Germline CDR1 and CDR2: LNHDA and SQIVND (reference sequence). Trimming at V came to 6 bases and at J to 2 bases, leaving 6 bases not matched to a gene. CDR3 DNA: TGTGCCAGTAGCCCTCAGGGGGCCCCCTACGAGCAGTACTTC. Protein product: CASSPQGAPYEQYF.

There are a few counts of this clone. This chain uses TRBV7-2 with TRBJ2-1; 7 nucleotides agree with TRBD2. The length of the CDR3 is 14 residues. The germline CDR1 and CDR2 sequences are SGHTA and FQGNSA. V dropped 0 bases and J dropped 6; count of bases not matched to a gene: 2. The CDR3 bases are TGTGCCAGCAGCTTAGCGGCGGGAGCCAATGAGCAGTTCTTC. It translates to CASSLAAGANEQFF.

The J gene is TRBJ2-3, the V gene TRBV7-2, with 10 bases identical to TRBD2. Losses at the gene ends were 6 bases for V and 3 bases for J; bases not matched to a gene: 3. Germline-derived CDR1 and CDR2 are SGHTA and FQGNSA. This CDR3 comprises 14 residues. Written as DNA, the CDR3 is TGTGCCAGCAGTTATAGCGGGAGGACAGATACGCAGTATTTT. This codes for CASSYSGRTDTQYF.

The chain carries TRBV4-1 and TRBJ1-2; 9 nucleotides agree with TRBD1. The CDR3 is 13 amino acids. The J segment lost 8 bases and the V segment lost 5 bases, leaving 6 bases of the junction unmatched. Per germline, CDR1 MGHRA and CDR2 YSYEKL. As DNA, the CDR3 is TGCGCCAGCAGCGTGGGACAGGGCAACGGCTACACCTTC. Residues: CASSVGQGNGYTF.

This clone is classed as medium-sized (0.01 to 0.1%). The V and J genes are TRBV10-1 and TRBJ2-7; D is possibly TRBD2 (5 bases). This CDR3 has 12 residues. Germline V gene data show CDR1 as WNHNN and CDR2 as SYGVQD (reference sequence). Trimming took 2 bases from V and 4 from J, leaving 6 bases between them. The CDR3 reads CASSETGYEQYF. The CDR3 DNA follows: TGCGCCAGCAGTGAGACGGGATACGAGCAGTACTTC.

This sequence joins TRBV6-1 and TRBJ1-5; the D is unclear. The germline V gene has CDR1 MNHNS and CDR2 SASEGT. The CDR3 contains 16 residues. V lost 2 bases to trimming and J lost 4 bases, with 15 bases between them. The CDR3 bases are TGTGCCAGCAGTGAATGGGGTCCTATGGCAAATCAGCCCCAGCATTTT. It translates to CASSEWGPMANQPQHF.

This rearrangement joins TRBV5-1 to TRBJ2-1; the match to TRBD2 covers 10 bases. Germline CDR1 and CDR2: SGHRS and YFSETQ. V was clipped by 0 bases and J by 10 bases; unmatched bases: 7. This CDR3 spans 15 amino acids. CDR3 bases: TGCGCCAGCAGCTTGGGCTTAGCGGGAGGATACGAGCAGTTCTTC. Amino acid sequence: CASSLGLAGGYEQFF.

The V gene is TRBV11-3, the J gene TRBJ2-1, with 7 nucleotides matching TRBD2. J gave up 5 bases and V 5 bases, and 9 bases lay outside the gene matches. Germline loops: CDR1 SGHNT, CDR2 YENEEA. CDR3 length: 15 residues. For the CDR3, the DNA is TGTGCCAGCAGCGCCCGGGACTACGGAGACAATGAGCAGTTCTTC. Its protein is CASSARDYGDNEQFF. Supplemented by reference TRBV11-3 and TRBJ2-1, the full variable domain reads EAGVVQSPRYKIIEKKQPVAFWCNPISGHNTLYWYLQNLGQGPELLIRYENEEAVDDSQLPKDRFSAERLKGVDSTLKIQPAELGDSAVYLCASSARDYGDNEQFFGPGTRLTVL.

CDR3 amino acids: CASSRLTASYEQYF. For the CDR3, the DNA is TGCGCCAGCAGTCGCCTGACAGCCTCCTACGAGCAGTACTTC. The chain recombines TRBV10-2 with TRBJ2-7, with D maybe TRBD1 (5 bases). Trimming removed 5 bases from V and 0 bases from J, with 11 bases in between. Germline loops: CDR1 WSHSY, CDR2 SAAADI. The CDR3 covers 14 residues.

The chain is built from TRBV6-1 and TRBJ2-7; 8 nucleotides line up with TRBD2. The CDR3 is made up of 16 amino acids. Per the germline V gene, CDR1 is MNHNS and CDR2 is SASEGT. The V segment lost 1 base and the J segment 2 bases; nucleotides outside the gene matches: 7. CDR3 sequence reads: CASSEGLAIDTYEQYF. CDR3 sequence (DNA): TGTGCCAGCAGTGAAGGACTAGCGATAGACACCTACGAGCAGTACTTC.

The chain recombines TRBV15 with TRBJ1-5; TRBD1 agrees at 8 bases. CDR3 length equals 14 residues. J gave up 6 bases and V 2 bases, and 3 bases lay outside the gene matches. Germline lookup yields CDR1 LNHNV and CDR2 YYDKDF (reference sequence). Here the CDR3 reads CATSRQGASQPQHF. As DNA, the CDR3 is TGTGCCACCAGCAGACAGGGGGCAAGTCAGCCCCAGCATTTT. The entire variable domain, with the rest obtained from reference TRBV15 and TRBJ1-5, is as follows: DAMVIQNPRYQVTQFGKPVTLSCSQTLNHNVMYWYQQKSSQAPKLLFHYYDKDFNNEADTPDNFQSRRPNTSFCFLDIRSPGLGDTAMYLCATSRQGASQPQHFGDGTRLSIL.

The CDR3 sequence: CASRGGTSASYEQYF. DNA of the CDR3: TGTGCCAGCAGGGGCGGGACTAGCGCCTCCTACGAGCAGTACTTC. V and J are TRBV6-1 and TRBJ2-7, with TRBD2 matching over 10 bases. The CDR3 has 15 residues. The V segment lost 6 bases and the J segment 0 bases; nucleotides outside the gene matches: 5. Germline V gives CDR1 MNHNS, CDR2 SASEGT.